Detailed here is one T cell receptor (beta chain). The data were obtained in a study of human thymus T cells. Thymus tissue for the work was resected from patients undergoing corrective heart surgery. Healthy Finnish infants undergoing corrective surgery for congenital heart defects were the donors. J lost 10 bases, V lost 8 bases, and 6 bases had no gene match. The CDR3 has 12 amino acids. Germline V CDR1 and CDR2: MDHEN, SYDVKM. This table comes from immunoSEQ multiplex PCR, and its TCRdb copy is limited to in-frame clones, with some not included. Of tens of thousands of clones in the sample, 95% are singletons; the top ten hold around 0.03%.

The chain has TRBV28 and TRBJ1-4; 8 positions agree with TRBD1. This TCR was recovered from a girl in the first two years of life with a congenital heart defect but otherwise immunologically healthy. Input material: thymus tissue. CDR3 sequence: CASRLTGGKLFF. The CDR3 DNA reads TGTGCCAGCCGCCTAACAGGGGGAAAACTGTTTTTT.